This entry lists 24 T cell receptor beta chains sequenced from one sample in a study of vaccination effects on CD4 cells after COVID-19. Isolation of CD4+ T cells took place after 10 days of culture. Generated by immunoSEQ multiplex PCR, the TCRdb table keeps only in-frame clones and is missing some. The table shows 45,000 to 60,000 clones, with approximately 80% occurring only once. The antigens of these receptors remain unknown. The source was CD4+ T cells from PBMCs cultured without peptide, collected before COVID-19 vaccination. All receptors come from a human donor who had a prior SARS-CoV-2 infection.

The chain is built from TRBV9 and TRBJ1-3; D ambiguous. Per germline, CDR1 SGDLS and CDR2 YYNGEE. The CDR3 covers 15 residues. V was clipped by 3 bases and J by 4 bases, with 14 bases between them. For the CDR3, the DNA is TGTGCCAGCAGCGGAGGACCGGATCCAGGAAACACCATATATTTT. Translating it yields CASSGGPDPGNTIYF.

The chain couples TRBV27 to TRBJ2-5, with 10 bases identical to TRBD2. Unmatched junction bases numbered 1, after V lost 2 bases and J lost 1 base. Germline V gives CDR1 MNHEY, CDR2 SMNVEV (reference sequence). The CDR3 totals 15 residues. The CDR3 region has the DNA TGTGCCAGCAGTTTAAGCGGGAGGGCCCAAGAGACCCAGTACTTC. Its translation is CASSLSGRAQETQYF.

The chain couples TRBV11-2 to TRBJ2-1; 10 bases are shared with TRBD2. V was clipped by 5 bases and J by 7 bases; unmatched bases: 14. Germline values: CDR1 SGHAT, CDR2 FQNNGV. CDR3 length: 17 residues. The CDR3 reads CASSRRGAGGLMNEQFF. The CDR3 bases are TGTGCCAGCAGCCGCCGCGGAGCGGGAGGGTTAATGAATGAGCAGTTCTTC. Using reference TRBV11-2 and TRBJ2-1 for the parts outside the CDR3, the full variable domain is EAGVAQSPRYKIIEKRQSVAFWCNPISGHATLYWYQQILGQGPKLLIQFQNNGVVDDSQLPKDRFSAERLKGVDSTLKIQPAKLEDSAVYLCASSRRGAGGLMNEQFFGPGTRLTVL.

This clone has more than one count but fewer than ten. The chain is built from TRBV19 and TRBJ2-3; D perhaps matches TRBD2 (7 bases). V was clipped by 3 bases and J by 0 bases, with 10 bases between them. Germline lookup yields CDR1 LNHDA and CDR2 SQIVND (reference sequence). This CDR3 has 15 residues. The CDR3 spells CASSIGGQSTDTQYF. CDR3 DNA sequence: TGTGCCAGTAGTATCGGGGGGCAGAGCACAGATACGCAGTATTTT.

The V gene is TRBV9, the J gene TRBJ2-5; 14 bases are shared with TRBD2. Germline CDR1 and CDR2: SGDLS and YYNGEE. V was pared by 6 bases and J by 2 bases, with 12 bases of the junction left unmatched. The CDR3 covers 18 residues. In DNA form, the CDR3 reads TGTGCCAGCAACACGGGGACTAGCGGGGGAGGACTACAAGAGACCCAGTACTTC. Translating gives CASNTGTSGGGLQETQYF.

The DNA of the CDR3 is TGCAGCGTTGTTGGTGCAACCCTATCCTACAATGAGCAGTTCTTC. This gives the protein CSVVGATLSYNEQFF. This sequence joins TRBV29-1 and TRBJ2-1; D not certain. CDR1 and CDR2 from the germline V gene are SQVTM and ANQGSEA. This CDR3 region has 15 residues. V was shortened by 4 bases and J by 1 base, with 14 bases between the two germline ends.

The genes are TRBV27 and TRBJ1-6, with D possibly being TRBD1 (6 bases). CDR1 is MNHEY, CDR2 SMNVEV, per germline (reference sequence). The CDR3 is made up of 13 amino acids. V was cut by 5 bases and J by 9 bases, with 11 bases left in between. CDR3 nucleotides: TGTGCCAGCAGTCCCCAGGGGAGTTCACCCCTCCACTTT. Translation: CASSPQGSSPLHF.

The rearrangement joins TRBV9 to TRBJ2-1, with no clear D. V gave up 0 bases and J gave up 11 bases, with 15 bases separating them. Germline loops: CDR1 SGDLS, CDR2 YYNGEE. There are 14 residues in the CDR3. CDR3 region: CASSVAGPRAQQFF. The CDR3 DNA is TGTGCCAGCAGCGTAGCTGGGCCTCGTGCACAGCAGTTCTTC.

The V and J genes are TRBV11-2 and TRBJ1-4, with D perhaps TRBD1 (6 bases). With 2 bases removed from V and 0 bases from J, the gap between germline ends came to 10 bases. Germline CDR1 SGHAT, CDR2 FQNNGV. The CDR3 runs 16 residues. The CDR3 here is CASSLLGAATNEKLFF. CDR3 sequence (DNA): TGTGCCAGCAGCTTACTGGGGGCGGCAACTAATGAAAAACTGTTTTTT.

CDR3 residues: CASSVVPGKNTEAFF. As DNA, the CDR3 is TGTGCCAGCAGCGTAGTGCCGGGTAAGAACACTGAAGCTTTCTTT. The chain uses TRBV9 and TRBJ1-1; D gene uncertain. The V gene's germline CDR1 is SGDLS and CDR2 YYNGEE. The CDR3 runs to 15 residues. V gave up 0 bases and J gave up 1 base, with 10 bases separating them.

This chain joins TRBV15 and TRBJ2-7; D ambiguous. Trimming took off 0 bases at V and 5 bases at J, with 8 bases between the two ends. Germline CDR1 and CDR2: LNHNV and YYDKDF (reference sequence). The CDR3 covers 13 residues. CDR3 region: CATSREYGDEQYF. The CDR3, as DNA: TGTGCCACCAGCAGAGAATATGGCGACGAGCAGTACTTC.

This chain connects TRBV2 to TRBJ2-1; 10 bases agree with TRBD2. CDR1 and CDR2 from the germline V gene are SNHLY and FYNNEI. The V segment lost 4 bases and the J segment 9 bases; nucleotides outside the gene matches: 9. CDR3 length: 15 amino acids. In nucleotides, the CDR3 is TGTGCCAGCAGTGCTGGTCTAGCGGGAGATGGTGAGCAGTTCTTC. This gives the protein CASSAGLAGDGEQFF.

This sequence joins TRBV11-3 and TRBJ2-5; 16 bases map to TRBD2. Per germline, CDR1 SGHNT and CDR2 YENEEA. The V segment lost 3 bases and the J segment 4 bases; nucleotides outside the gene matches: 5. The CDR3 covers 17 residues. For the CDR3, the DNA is TGTGCCAGCAGCTTGGGACTAGCGGGGGGGCCTGGAGAGACCCAGTACTTC. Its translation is CASSLGLAGGPGETQYF.

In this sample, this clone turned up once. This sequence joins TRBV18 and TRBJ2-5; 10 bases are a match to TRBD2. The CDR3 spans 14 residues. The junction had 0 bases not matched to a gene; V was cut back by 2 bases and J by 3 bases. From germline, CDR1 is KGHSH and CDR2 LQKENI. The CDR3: CASSPGLAEETQYF. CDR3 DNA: TGTGCCAGCTCACCAGGACTAGCGGAAGAGACCCAGTACTTC.

The CDR3 coding sequence is TGTGCCAGCAGCTCAAGACAGACCTCCTACGAGCAGTACTTC. Protein product: CASSSRQTSYEQYF. V is TRBV7-9 and J is TRBJ2-7; D may be TRBD1 (5 bases). Per germline, CDR1 SEHNR and CDR2 FQNEAQ (reference sequence). V was clipped by 4 bases and J by 0 bases, with 10 bases between them. The length of the CDR3 is 14 residues.

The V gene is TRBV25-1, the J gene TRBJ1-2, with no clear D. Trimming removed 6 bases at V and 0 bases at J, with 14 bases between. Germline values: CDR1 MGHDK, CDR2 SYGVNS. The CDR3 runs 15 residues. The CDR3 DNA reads TGTGCCAGCAGCCCGTGGATAGGAGCTAACTATGGCTACACCTTC. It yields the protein CASSPWIGANYGYTF.

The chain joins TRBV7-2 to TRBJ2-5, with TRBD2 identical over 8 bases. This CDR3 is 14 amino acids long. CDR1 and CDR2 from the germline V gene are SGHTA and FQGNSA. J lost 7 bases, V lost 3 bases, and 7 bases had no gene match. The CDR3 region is CASSLGLVFGTQYF. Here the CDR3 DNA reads TGTGCCAGCAGCTTGGGACTAGTATTTGGGACCCAGTACTTC.

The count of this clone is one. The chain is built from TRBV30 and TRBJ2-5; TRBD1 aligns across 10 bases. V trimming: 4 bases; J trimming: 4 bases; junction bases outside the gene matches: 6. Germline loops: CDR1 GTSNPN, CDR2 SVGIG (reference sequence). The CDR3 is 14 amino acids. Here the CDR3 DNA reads TGTGCCTGGAATCGAGGGACAGGGGCAGAGACCCAGTACTTC. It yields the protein CAWNRGTGAETQYF.

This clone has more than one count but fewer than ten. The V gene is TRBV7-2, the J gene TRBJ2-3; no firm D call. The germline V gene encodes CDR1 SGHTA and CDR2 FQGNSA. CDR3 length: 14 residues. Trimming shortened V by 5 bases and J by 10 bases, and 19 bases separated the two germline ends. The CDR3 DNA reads TGTGCCAGCAGCCGCGTTCTGTCGGAAAGAGCGCAGTATTTT. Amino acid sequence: CASSRVLSERAQYF.

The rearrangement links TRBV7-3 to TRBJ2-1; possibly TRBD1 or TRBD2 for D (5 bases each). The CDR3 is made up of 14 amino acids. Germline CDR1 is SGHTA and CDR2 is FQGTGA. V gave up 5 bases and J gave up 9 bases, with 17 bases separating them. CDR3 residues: CASSPGPSGSEQFF. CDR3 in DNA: TGTGCCAGCAGCCCCGGACCTTCAGGGAGTGAGCAGTTCTTC.

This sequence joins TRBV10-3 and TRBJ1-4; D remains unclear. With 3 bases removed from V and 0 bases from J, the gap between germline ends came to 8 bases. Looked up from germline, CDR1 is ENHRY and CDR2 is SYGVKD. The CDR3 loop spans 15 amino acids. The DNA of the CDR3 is TGTGCCATCAGTGATTACCTAGCAACTAATGAAAAACTGTTTTTT. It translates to CAISDYLATNEKLFF.

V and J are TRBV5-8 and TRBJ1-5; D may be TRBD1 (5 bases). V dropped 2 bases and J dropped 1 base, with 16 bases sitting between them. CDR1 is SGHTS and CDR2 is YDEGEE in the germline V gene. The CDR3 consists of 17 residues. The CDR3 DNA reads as TGTGCCAGCAGCTTCTGGCTGGGGGACTTCAGCAATCAGCCCCAGCATTTT. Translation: CASSFWLGDFSNQPQHF.

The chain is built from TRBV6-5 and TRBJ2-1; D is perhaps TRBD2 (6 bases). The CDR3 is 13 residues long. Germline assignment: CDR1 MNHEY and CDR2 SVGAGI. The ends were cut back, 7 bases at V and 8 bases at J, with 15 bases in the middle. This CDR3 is CASNFLGGYEQFF. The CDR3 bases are TGTGCCAGCAACTTTTTGGGGGGATATGAGCAGTTCTTC.

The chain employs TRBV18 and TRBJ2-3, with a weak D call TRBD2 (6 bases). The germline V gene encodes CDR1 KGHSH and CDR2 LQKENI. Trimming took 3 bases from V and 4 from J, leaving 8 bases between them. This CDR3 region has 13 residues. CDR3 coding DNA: TGTGCCAGCTCACCGGACTACTCAGATACGCAGTATTTT. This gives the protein CASSPDYSDTQYF. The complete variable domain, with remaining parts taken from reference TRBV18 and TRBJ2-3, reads NAGVMQNPRHLVRRRGQEARLRCSPMKGHSHVYWYRQLPEEGLKFMVYLQKENIIDESGMPKERFSAEFPKEGPSILRIQQVVRGDSAAYFCASSPDYSDTQYFGPGTRLTVL.